Presented here are 3 T cell receptor beta chains from one specimen sequenced in a study of CD8 T cells in Susac syndrome. cDNA came from around 0.54 to 1 ug RNA primed by random hexamers. In TCRdb, the immunoSEQ multiplex PCR reads were re-called with MiXCR into one record per CDR3 protein. The table has approximately 87,000 distinct CDR3 sequences, roughly 96% seen once. Sequencing was carried out using CD8+ T cells from PBMCs. These receptors all stem from a human donor with Susac syndrome.

V usage is TRBV7-9 and J usage is TRBJ2-3, with 13 bases matching TRBD2. Germline loops: CDR1 SEHNR, CDR2 FQNEAQ (reference sequence). The V segment lost 4 bases and the J segment 6 bases; nucleotides outside the gene matches: 7. CDR3 length: 16 residues. The CDR3 DNA is TGTGCCAGCAGCTCCGGACTAGCGGGGGTTACGGATACGCAGTATTTT. Its translation: CASSSGLAGVTDTQYF.

The chain uses TRBV28 and TRBJ2-6; D is undetermined. CDR1 and CDR2 (germline): MDHEN, SYDVKM. V lost 6 bases, J lost 1 base, and 19 bases lay in between. CDR3 length: 18 residues. CDR3 bases: TGTGCCAGCAGCCCCAACAAACGGGTGCCGTCTGGGGCCAACGTCCTGACTTTC. Residues: CASSPNKRVPSGANVLTF.

CDR3 coding DNA: TGCAGTGCTAGTTATCCCTTCAGCTCCTACAATGAGCAGTTCTTC. It is translated as CSASYPFSSYNEQFF. The V and J genes are TRBV20-1 and TRBJ2-1; no definite D call. The CDR3 consists of 15 residues. V was trimmed by 3 bases and J by 0 bases, leaving 12 bases between them. The germline CDR1 and CDR2 sequences are DFQATT and SNEGSKA (reference sequence).